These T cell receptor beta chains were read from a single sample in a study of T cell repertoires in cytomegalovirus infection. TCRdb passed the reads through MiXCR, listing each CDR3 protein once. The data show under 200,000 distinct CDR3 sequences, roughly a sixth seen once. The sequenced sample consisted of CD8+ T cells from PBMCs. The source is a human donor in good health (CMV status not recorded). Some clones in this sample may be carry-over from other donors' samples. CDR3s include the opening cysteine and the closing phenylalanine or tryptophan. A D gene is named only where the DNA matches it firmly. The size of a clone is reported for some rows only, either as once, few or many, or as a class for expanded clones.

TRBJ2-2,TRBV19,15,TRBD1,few,CASSIAGQEYGELFF,TGTGCCAGTAGTATAGCAGGACAGGAGTACGGGGAGCTGTTTTTT
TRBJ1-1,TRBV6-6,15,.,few,CATISLGERNTEAFF,TGTGCCACAATATCCCTAGGGGAACGGAACACTGAAGCTTTCTTT
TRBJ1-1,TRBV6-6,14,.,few,CASSHTGPNTEAFF,TGTGCCAGCAGTCACACAGGGCCGAACACTGAAGCTTTCTTT
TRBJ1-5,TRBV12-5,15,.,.,CASGSFGQFNQPQHF,TGTGCTAGTGGTTCCTTCGGACAGTTCAATCAGCCCCAGCATTTT
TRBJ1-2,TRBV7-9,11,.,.,CASSGSYGYTF,TGTGCCAGCAGTGGGAGCTATGGCTACACCTTC
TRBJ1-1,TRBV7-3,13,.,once,CASSLNGGVEAFF,TGTGCCAGCAGCTTAAACGGGGGCGTTGAAGCTTTCTTT
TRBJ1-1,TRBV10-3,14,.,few,CAISESEGSTEAFF,TGTGCCATCAGTGAGTCGGAGGGGTCCACTGAAGCTTTCTTT
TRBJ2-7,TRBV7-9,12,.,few,CASSLSSSEQYF,TGTGCCAGCAGCTTATCTAGCAGCGAGCAGTACTTC
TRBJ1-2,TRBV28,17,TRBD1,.,CASSPPGTVSSGYGYTF,TGTGCCAGCAGTCCCCCCGGGACAGTGTCCTCCGGGTATGGCTACACCTTC
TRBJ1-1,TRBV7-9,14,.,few,CASSPTATNTEAFF,TGTGCCAGCAGCCCCACAGCGACGAACACTGAAGCTTTCTTT
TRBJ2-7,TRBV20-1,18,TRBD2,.,CSASDGGTSGRAPYEQYF,TGCAGTGCTAGTGATGGGGGGACTAGCGGGAGGGCCCCCTACGAGCAGTACTTC
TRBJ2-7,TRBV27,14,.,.,CASSLGRETYEQYF,TGTGCCAGCAGTTTGGGACGGGAAACTTACGAGCAGTACTTC
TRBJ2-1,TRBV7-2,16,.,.,CASSFGRSSSYNEQFF,TGTGCCAGCAGCTTCGGCCGTTCGAGCTCCTACAATGAGCAGTTCTTC
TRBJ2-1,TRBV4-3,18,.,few,CASSQDILQWGRENEQFF,TGCGCCAGCAGCCAAGACATCCTACAGTGGGGAAGAGAGAATGAGCAGTTCTTC
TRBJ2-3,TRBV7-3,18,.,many,CASSPRGAGSNDADTQYF,TGTGCCAGCAGCCCTAGAGGGGCTGGGTCTAACGACGCAGATACGCAGTATTTT
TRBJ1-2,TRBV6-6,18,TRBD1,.,CASSYSYPGTASNYGYTF,TGTGCCAGCAGTTACTCCTATCCGGGGACAGCGTCTAACTATGGCTACACCTTC
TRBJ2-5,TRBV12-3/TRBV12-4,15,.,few,CASSSTTGLSETQYF,TGTGCCAGCAGTTCAACGACAGGCTTATCAGAGACCCAGTACTTC
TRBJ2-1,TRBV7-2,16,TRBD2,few,CASSLVWREKINEQFF,TGTGCCAGCAGCTTAGTTTGGCGGGAGAAGATTAATGAGCAGTTCTTC
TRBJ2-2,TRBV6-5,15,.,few,CASTPGIMDTGELFF,TGTGCCAGCACTCCAGGGATAATGGACACCGGGGAGCTGTTTTTT
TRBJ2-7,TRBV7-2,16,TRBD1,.,CASSSPGQGIPHEQYF,TGTGCCAGCAGCTCCCCGGGACAGGGAATCCCCCACGAGCAGTACTTC
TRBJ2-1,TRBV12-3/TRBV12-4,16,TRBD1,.,CASSPRTGVSYNEQFF,TGTGCCAGCAGTCCGCGGACAGGCGTATCCTACAATGAGCAGTTCTTC
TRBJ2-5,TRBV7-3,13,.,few,CASSPTGRQTQYF,TGTGCCAGCAGCCCTACAGGGAGACAGACCCAGTACTTC
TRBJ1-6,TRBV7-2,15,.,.,CVSSSTILRTSPLHF,TGTGTCAGCAGCTCCACAATCCTGAGGACTTCACCCCTCCACTTT
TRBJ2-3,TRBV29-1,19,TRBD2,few,CSVDGLAGEGIASTDTQYF,TGCAGCGTTGACGGGCTAGCGGGAGAAGGGATTGCTAGCACAGATACGCAGTATTTT
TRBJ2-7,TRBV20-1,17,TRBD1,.,CSARVTGTALIIHEQYF,TGCAGTGCTAGAGTAACCGGGACAGCCCTTATAATCCACGAGCAGTACTTC
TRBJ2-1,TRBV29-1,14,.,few,CSVEDRRPYNEQFF,TGCAGCGTTGAAGATCGGCGGCCCTACAATGAGCAGTTCTTC
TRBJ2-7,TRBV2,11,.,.,CASMGSYEQYF,TGTGCCAGCATGGGGTCTTACGAGCAGTACTTC
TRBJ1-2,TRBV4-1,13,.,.,CASSQREVDGYTF,TGCGCCAGCAGCCAGCGGGAGGTCGATGGCTACACCTTC
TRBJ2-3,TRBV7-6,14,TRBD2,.,CASRFGSGTDTQYF,TGTGCCAGCAGATTTGGTAGCGGGACAGATACGCAGTATTTT
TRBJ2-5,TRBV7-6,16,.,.,CASSLVEPLNRETQYF,TGTGCCAGCAGCTTAGTTGAGCCACTTAATCGGGAGACCCAGTACTTC
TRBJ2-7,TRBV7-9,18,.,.,CASSPRDPAVGEYYEQYF,TGTGCCAGCAGCCCAAGGGATCCGGCGGTTGGAGAGTACTACGAGCAGTACTTC
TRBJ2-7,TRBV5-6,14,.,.,CASSRQAPGVEQYF,TGTGCCAGCAGTCGACAGGCCCCAGGGGTAGAGCAGTACTTC
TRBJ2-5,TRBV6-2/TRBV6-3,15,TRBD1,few,CASSLDRGEQETQYF,TGTGCCAGCAGTTTGGACAGGGGGGAGCAAGAGACCCAGTACTTC
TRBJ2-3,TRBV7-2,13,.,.,CASSDPLFGTQYF,TGTGCCAGCAGCGACCCCTTGTTCGGCACGCAGTATTTT
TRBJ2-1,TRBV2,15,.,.,CASSDGTSSGSEQFF,TGTGCCAGCAGTGACGGGACCTCGAGTGGTAGCGAGCAGTTCTTC
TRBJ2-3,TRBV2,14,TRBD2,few,CASSPTSGKDTQYF,TGTGCCAGCAGCCCGACTAGCGGGAAGGATACGCAGTATTTT
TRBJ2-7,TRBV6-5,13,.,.,CASRSRVRDEQYF,TGTGCCAGCAGATCCAGGGTTCGGGACGAGCAGTACTTC
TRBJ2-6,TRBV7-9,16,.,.,CASSWPGGSGANVLTF,TGTGCCAGCAGCTGGCCAGGGGGGTCTGGGGCCAACGTCCTGACTTTC
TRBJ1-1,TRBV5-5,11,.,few,CANPGGTEAFF,TGTGCCAACCCTGGGGGGACTGAAGCTTTCTTT
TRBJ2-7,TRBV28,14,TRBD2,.,CASSSISGRGEQYF,TGTGCCAGCAGTTCAATTAGCGGGAGAGGGGAGCAGTACTTC
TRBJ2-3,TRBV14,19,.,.,CASSQGPGLGPYGTDTQYF,TGTGCCAGCAGCCAAGGACCTGGGCTGGGACCCTATGGCACAGATACGCAGTATTTT
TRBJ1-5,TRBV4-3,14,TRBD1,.,CASSPDRGPQPQHF,TGCGCCAGCAGCCCCGACAGGGGGCCTCAGCCCCAGCATTTT
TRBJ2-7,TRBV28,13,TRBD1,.,CASTGTGGYEQYF,TGTGCCAGCACAGGGACAGGGGGCTACGAGCAGTACTTC
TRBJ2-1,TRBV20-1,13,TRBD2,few,CSARGTSRNEQFF,TGCAGTGCTAGAGGGACTAGCCGGAATGAGCAGTTCTTC
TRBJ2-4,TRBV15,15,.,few,CATSSPRGARNIQYF,TGTGCCACCAGCAGCCCGAGGGGGGCACGAAACATTCAGTACTTC